The 9 T cell receptor beta chains below come from one sample, sequenced in a study of cytomegalovirus exposure and HLA in healthy donors. Use of 60 Vbeta and 13 Jbeta primers characterized the PCR. The data were produced by immunoSEQ multiplex PCR, yet TCRdb's version contains in-frame clones alone and is incomplete. This sample has about 170,000 clones, with around 80% found just once. Sequencing used PBMCs. These receptors were obtained from a female donor in good health and CMV-seronegative.

The sample holds one count of this clone. This chain links TRBV5-3 with TRBJ2-3, with D maybe TRBD1 (5 bases). TRBV5-3 is known as an ORF, though its function is uncertain. The CDR3 contains 16 residues. V dropped 4 bases and J dropped 2 bases, with 17 bases sitting between them. This CDR3 is CARSLQTELLTDTQYF. Written as DNA, the CDR3 is TGTGCCAGAAGCCTACAGACAGAGCTACTCACAGATACGCAGTATTTT.

The chain is built from TRBV19 and TRBJ2-1; TRBD1 agrees at 8 bases. This CDR3 is built from 17 residues. V lost 2 bases to trimming and J lost 7 bases; unmatched junction nucleotides: 13. From germline, CDR1 is LNHDA and CDR2 SQIVND (reference sequence). The CDR3, as DNA: TGTGCCAGTAGTATACGAGTAGGGCAGGGGGCGAGTAATGAGCAGTTCTTC. This codes for CASSIRVGQGASNEQFF.

To note about this clone: One junction end does not reproduce the germline sequence, and a read error may be involved. The CDR3, as DNA: TGTGCTAGCAGGGCAACAGGGCTGGGGACCCAGTACTTC. Its protein is CASRATGLGTQYF. This chain connects TRBV7-7 to TRBJ2-5; weak D call: TRBD1 (6 bases). This CDR3 contains 13 residues. Looked up from germline, CDR1 is SSHAT and CDR2 is FNYEAQ (reference sequence).

The chain uses TRBV7-9 and TRBJ2-2; the D is unclear. CDR1 and CDR2 (germline): SEHNR, FQNEAQ (reference sequence). With 4 bases removed from V and 0 bases from J, the gap between germline ends came to 15 bases. The CDR3 has 17 residues. CDR3 sequence reads: CASSSPPPSANTGELFF. DNA of the CDR3: TGTGCCAGCAGCTCACCGCCACCAAGCGCGAACACCGGGGAGCTGTTTTTT.

This clone was counted between two and nine times. The chain links TRBV18 to TRBJ1-3; D perhaps matches TRBD1 (5 bases). The germline V gene encodes CDR1 KGHSH and CDR2 LQKENI. The CDR3 extends over 16 amino acids. V shed 3 bases and J shed 2 bases, with 14 bases lying between them. CDR3 DNA: TGTGCCAGCTCACCCGCGGCGGGGCACGCTGGAAACACCATATATTTT. Amino acid sequence: CASSPAAGHAGNTIYF.

The V gene is TRBV18, the J gene TRBJ2-7; D is uncertain. The CDR3 is 14 residues long. V was trimmed by 3 bases and J by 1 base, leaving 10 bases between them. Germline V gives CDR1 KGHSH, CDR2 LQKENI. The CDR3 region has the DNA TGTGCCAGCTCACCGCGCGACTCATCCTACGAGCAGTACTTC. This translates into CASSPRDSSYEQYF.

The chain recombines TRBV9 with TRBJ2-3; unclear D gene. The CDR3 length is 14 residues. V gave up 2 bases and J gave up 3 bases, with 10 bases separating them. Germline V gene data show CDR1 as SGDLS and CDR2 as YYNGEE. CDR3: CASSVMLTTDTQYF. In DNA, the CDR3 is TGTGCCAGCAGCGTCATGCTAACTACAGATACGCAGTATTTT.

V gene TRBV29-1 combines with J gene TRBJ2-4; 8 nucleotides match TRBD1. The CDR3 has 12 residues. J gave up 5 bases and V 6 bases, and 3 bases lay outside the gene matches. Germline loops: CDR1 SQVTM, CDR2 ANQGSEA. The CDR3 bases are TGCAGCGTCCGACAGGGGCAAAACATTCAGTACTTC. Its translation: CSVRQGQNIQYF.

V and J are TRBV9 and TRBJ2-4; TRBD2 is a possible D gene (6 bases). Deletions cut 3 bases from V and 1 base from J, with 14 bases between. Per the germline V gene, CDR1 is SGDLS and CDR2 is YYNGEE. The CDR3 totals 16 residues. The CDR3, as DNA: TGTGCCAGCAGCGATGGTCTAGCGACGGCCAAAAACATTCAGTACTTC. Its protein product is CASSDGLATAKNIQYF.